Given below is one TCR beta chain in context. At least ten counts were recorded for this clonotype. Its antigen remains undetermined. Base-call qualities are not available, and no considerably larger clone is one nucleotide away. Each patient had bone marrow sampled at the time of active disease. Ficoll-Hypaque density gradient centrifugation was used to isolate bone marrow mononuclear cells. To remove myeloma plasma cells, the cells were labeled with CD138 magnetic microbeads on a MACS separator, and CD138-negative cells were then collected by negative selection. The purity of the isolated cells was checked by flow cytometry with CD138 antibodies on an Attune NxT. Total RNA was extracted using TRIzol reagent and was quantified on a NanoDrop spectrophotometer. For each patient, paired RNA-seq and IR-seq were run on the CD138-negative bone marrow sample from that patient. TCR libraries were built from 300 to 450 ng RNA with the Immunoverse kit, using molecular barcoded adaptors covering alpha/delta and beta/gamma chains. TCR library preparation used the same RNA that went into transcriptome sequencing. TCR libraries were sequenced on an Illumina HiSeq 4000 with 2 x 150 cycles. The source study handled its data this way. With MiXCR, TCR reads were aligned to human V, D, J and C references and assembled into CDR3 clonotypes, with quality filtering and error correction included. The tcR package in R was used to analyze clonotype counts and gene usage diversity. For inspection of raw mapping reads, RNA-seq reads were mapped by STAR aligner version 2.5.3a onto GRCh37 of the human genome. To test how sequencing depth affects detected clonotypes, IR-seq fastq files were randomly downsampled with Seqtk 1.3. TCRdb reran the public reads through fastp at Q25 and MiXCR, keeping productive beta chains. All rows with the same CDR3 protein become a single entry with the most common DNA and genes. It is TCRdb's table, rather than the study itself, that gives the V and J calls and clone size. Within this sample are some 62,000 distinct CDR3 sequences, with around 13% of them counted one time only. Jointly, the top ten make up approximately 47% of the sample.

V loses 2 bases at its end and J loses 5 bases; junction bases beyond the gene matches: 8. Reading from cysteine to phenylalanine, the CDR3 counts 15 amino acids. The entry retains the CDR3 DNA only, 45 bases that are in frame from base 1. CDR1 SGHTA and CDR2 FQGNSA are derived from the germline V gene. These data are taken from a study of read filtering for tumor transcriptome and immune sequencing (dated by TCRdb to 2020 to 2022). Context from the whole study: The cohort was composed of roughly 16 male and some 15 female patients, with a mean age of approximately 62 years and an age range of roughly 47 to 90. By revised international staging, eight or nine patients were R-ISS I, 15 to 20 were R-ISS II and 7 were R-ISS III. Whole-transcriptome libraries were prepared with the TruSeq RNA Access Library Prep Kit after DNase treatment. TCR-region mapped reads per sample ranged from about 4.05 to 10.27 million with IR-seq versus only about 80 to 1,300 with RNA-seq. TCR repertoires obtained by targeted immune repertoire sequencing and by bulk whole-transcriptome sequencing performed on the same bone marrow samples were compared. One main goal was a read-filtering strategy for immune repertoire data, in particular deciding whether clonotypes backed by only one read should be removed. The research as a whole found: In IR-seq, single-read clonotypes were approximately 81% of clonotypes but approximately 3.5% of total reads; in RNA-seq they were 74.6% of clonotypes and about 40% of reads. Clonotypes were captured by IR-seq at much higher depth and more reliably than by RNA-seq, and smaller IR-seq throughput was sufficient for identification of most shared clonotypes. Removing single-read clonotypes increased the correlation between IR-seq and RNA-seq shared clonotype proportions. Rather than purified T cells, the sorted CD138-negative fraction was a mixed bone marrow immune population.

Material: a population of CD138-negative cells sorted from bone marrow. The cell subset or site label on this specimen signifies: bone marrow mononuclear cells depleted of CD138+ plasma/myeloma cells by negative magnetic selection. This receptor chain uses TRBV7-2 and TRBJ1-1; 7 central nucleotides agree with TRBD1. The TCR sequence derives from a donor aged 40 or over with multiple myeloma. The CDR3 region: CASSLFRRGRTEAFF. The DNA is TGTGCCAGCAGCTTATTTCGGAGGGGGCGGACTGAAGCTTTCTTT.